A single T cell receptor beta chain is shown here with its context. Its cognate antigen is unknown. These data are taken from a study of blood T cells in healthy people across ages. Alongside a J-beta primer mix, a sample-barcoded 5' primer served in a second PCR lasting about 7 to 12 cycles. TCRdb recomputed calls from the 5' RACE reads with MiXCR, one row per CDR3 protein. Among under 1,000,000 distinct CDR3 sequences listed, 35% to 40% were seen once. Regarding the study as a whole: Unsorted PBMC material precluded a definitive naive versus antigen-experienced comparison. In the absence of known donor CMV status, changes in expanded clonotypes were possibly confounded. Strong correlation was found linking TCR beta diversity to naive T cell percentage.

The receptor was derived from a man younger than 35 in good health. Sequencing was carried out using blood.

The CDR3: CASSQGPDTEAFF. DNA of the CDR3: TGTGCCAGCAGCCAAGGGCCGGACACTGAAGCTTTCTTT. The chain couples TRBV4-2 to TRBJ1-1; D remains unclear. V was shortened by 1 base and J by 3 bases, with 6 bases between the two germline ends. The CDR3 contains 13 residues. Germline values: CDR1 LGHNA, CDR2 YNFKEQ.